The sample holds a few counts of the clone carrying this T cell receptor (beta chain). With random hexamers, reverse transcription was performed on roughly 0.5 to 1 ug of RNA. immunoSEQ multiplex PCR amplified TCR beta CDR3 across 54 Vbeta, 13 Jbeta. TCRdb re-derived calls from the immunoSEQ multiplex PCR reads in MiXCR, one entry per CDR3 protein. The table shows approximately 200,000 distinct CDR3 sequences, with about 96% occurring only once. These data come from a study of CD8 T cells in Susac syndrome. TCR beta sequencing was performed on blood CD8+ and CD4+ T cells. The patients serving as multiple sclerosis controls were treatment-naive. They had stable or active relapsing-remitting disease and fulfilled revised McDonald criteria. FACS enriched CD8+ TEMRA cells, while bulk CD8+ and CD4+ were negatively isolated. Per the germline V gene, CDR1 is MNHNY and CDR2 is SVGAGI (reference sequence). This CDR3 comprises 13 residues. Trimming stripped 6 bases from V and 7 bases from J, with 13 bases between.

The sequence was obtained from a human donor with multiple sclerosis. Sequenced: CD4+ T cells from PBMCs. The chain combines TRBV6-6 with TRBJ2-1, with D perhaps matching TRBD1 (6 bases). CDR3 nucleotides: TGTGCCAGCAGAGGGAACAGGGTAAATGAGCAGTTCTTC. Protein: CASRGNRVNEQFF.